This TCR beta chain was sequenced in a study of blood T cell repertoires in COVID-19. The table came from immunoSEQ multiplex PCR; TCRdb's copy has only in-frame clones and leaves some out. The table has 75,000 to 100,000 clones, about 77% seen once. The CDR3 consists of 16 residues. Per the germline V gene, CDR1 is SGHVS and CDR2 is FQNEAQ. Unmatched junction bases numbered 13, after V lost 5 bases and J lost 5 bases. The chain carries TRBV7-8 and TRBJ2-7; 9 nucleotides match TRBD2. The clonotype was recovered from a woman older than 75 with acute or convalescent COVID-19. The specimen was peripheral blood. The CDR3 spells CASSPMMGGRGNEQYF. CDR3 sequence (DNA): TGTGCCAGCAGCCCGATGATGGGCGGGAGGGGGAACGAGCAGTACTTC.